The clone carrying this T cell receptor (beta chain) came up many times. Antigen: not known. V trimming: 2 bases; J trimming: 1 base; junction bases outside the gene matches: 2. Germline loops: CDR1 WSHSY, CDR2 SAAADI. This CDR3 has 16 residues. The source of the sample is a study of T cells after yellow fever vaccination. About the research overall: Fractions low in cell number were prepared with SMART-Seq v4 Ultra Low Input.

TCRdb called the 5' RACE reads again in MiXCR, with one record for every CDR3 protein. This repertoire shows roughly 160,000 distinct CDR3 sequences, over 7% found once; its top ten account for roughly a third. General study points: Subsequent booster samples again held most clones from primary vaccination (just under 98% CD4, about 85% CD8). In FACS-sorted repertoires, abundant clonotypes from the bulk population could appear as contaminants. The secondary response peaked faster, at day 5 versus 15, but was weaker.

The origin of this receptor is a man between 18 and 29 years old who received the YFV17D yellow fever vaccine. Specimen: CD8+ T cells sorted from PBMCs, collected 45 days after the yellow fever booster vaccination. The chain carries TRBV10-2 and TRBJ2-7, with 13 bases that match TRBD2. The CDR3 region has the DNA TGCGCCAGCAGTGAGAGGGGACTAGCGGGGTCCTACGAGCAGTACTTC. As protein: CASSERGLAGSYEQYF.